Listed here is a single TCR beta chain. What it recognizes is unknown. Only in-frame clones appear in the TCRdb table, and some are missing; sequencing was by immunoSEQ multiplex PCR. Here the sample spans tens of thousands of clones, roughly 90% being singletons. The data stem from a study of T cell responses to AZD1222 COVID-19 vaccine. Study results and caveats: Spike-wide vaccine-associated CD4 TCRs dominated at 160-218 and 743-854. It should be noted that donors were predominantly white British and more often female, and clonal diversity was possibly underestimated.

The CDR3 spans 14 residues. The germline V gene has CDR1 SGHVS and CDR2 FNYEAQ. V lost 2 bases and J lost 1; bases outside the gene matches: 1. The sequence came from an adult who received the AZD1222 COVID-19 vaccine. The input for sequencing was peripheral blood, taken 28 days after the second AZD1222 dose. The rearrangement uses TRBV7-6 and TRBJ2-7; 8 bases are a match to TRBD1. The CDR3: CASSLRTGSYEQYF. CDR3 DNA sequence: TGTGCCAGCAGCTTACGGACAGGGTCCTACGAGCAGTACTTC. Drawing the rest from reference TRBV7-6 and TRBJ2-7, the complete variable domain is GAGVSQSPRYKVTKRGQDVALRCDPISGHVSLYWYRQALGQGPEFLTYFNYEAQQDKSGLPNDRFSAERPEGSISTLTIQRTEQRDSAMYRCASSLRTGSYEQYFGPGTRLTVT.